Shown below are 32 T cell receptor beta chains from a single sample sequenced in a study of T cells in Graves' hyperthyroidism and ophthalmopathy. The source material, RNA transcripts, was used to amplify TCR beta CDR3 regions. The study used the HTBI primer set for a first-round RT-PCR of the TCR CDR3. Via MiXCR, TCRdb re-called the multiplex PCR reads, giving one row per CDR3 protein. This sample yields roughly 550,000 distinct CDR3 sequences, of which more than 15% are seen a single time; roughly 29% belongs to the top ten. Sample: blood. The receptors were sampled from a woman aged 30 to 39 with Graves' ophthalmopathy.

The table lists this clonotype with many counts. The chain couples TRBV25-1 to TRBJ2-5; no clear D. There are 15 residues in the CDR3. CDR1 is MGHDK and CDR2 is SYGVNS in the germline V gene. The germline V and J ends were trimmed by 3 bases and 3 bases, with 14 bases remaining between them. For the CDR3, the DNA is TGTGCCAGCAGTGAGTTAGATTTTACCAAAGAGACCCAGTACTTC. This sequence encodes CASSELDFTKETQYF.

This clonotype was detected many times. This chain links TRBV5-1 with TRBJ2-7; 13 nucleotides align to TRBD2. The germline CDR1 and CDR2 sequences are SGHRS and YFSETQ. V trimming: 4 bases; J trimming: 5 bases; junction bases outside the gene matches: 9. The CDR3 loop spans 16 amino acids. CDR3 sequence reads: CASSRGLAGVIDEQYF. The DNA of the CDR3 is TGCGCCAGCAGCAGAGGACTAGCGGGAGTTATCGACGAGCAGTACTTC.

The chain recombines TRBV3-1 with TRBJ2-7, with D possibly being TRBD2 (6 bases). The V end lost 2 bases, the J end lost 2 bases, and 13 bases lay between the germline ends. Germline V lookup: CDR1 LGHDT, CDR2 YNNKEL (reference sequence). The CDR3 spans 15 residues. CDR3: CASSQFRGTPYEQYF. CDR3 coding DNA: TGTGCCAGCAGCCAATTTCGCGGGACCCCCTACGAGCAGTACTTC.

In its sample, this clonotype was seen a few times. This chain links TRBV5-4 with TRBJ2-7; D is perhaps TRBD2 (6 bases). The CDR3 totals 13 residues. V lost 5 bases, J lost 3 bases, and 12 bases lay in between. Germline values: CDR1 SGHNT, CDR2 YYREEE (reference sequence). The CDR3, as DNA: TGTGCCAGCAGTTTCGGACTACACTACGAGCAGTACTTC. This sequence encodes CASSFGLHYEQYF.

This rearrangement joins TRBV30 to TRBJ2-5, with 9 bases lining up with TRBD2. CDR1 GTSNPN and CDR2 SVGIG come from the germline V gene (reference sequence). This CDR3 contains 15 residues. With V trimmed by 2 bases and J by 5 bases, 9 bases remained unmatched. CDR3 DNA sequence: TGTGCCTGGAGTACAGATGCGGGAGGGCGGGAGACCCAGTACTTC. Its translation: CAWSTDAGGRETQYF.

Many counts were recorded for this clonotype. The chain uses TRBV28 and TRBJ2-3, with 8 bases matching TRBD2. Per the germline V gene, CDR1 is MDHEN and CDR2 is SYDVKM. CDR3 length: 16 amino acids. Trimming at V came to 5 bases and at J to 6 bases, leaving 13 bases not matched to a gene. Here the CDR3 reads CASSPGGVAGRDTQYF. CDR3 nucleotide sequence: TGTGCCAGCAGTCCGGGCGGGGTAGCGGGGCGGGATACGCAGTATTTT.

A few counts support this clonotype. The rearrangement uses TRBV6-1 and TRBJ2-7; 13 positions match TRBD2. This CDR3 spans 15 amino acids. Germline loops: CDR1 MNHNS, CDR2 SASEGT. J gave up 3 bases and V 7 bases, and 6 bases lay outside the gene matches. The CDR3 spells CASIKGLAGIYEQYF. The DNA of the CDR3 is TGTGCCAGCATTAAGGGACTAGCGGGAATCTACGAGCAGTACTTC.

This chain joins TRBV7-6 and TRBJ2-3; tentative D call: TRBD2 (6 bases). The CDR3 sequence is 15 residues long. The germline CDR1 and CDR2 sequences are SGHVS and FNYEAQ. Deletions cut 5 bases from V and 4 bases from J, with 16 bases between. CDR3 in DNA: TGTGCCAGCAGCCTTCGGGACTCCCACCCAGATACGCAGTATTTT. Protein sequence: CASSLRDSHPDTQYF.

Concerning this clonotype: This could be a read error, since a much larger clone is one nucleotide away. Lacking the conserved final phenylalanine or tryptophan, this CDR3 likely reflects a read error. J is TRBJ2-3 and V is TRBV28, with a tentative D call TRBD2 (5 bases). Per germline, CDR1 MDHEN and CDR2 SYDVKM. The CDR3 extends over 14 amino acids. Trimming took off 9 bases at V and 1 base at J, with 14 bases between the two ends. CDR3 amino acids: CASSRFGGTDTQYY. CDR3 coding DNA: TGTGCCAGTAGCCGGTTCGGGGGCACAGATACGCAGTATTAT.

This clonotype was detected many times. The V gene is TRBV7-8, the J gene TRBJ1-1; TRBD1 is a possible D gene (6 bases). Trimming removed 5 bases from V and 1 base from J, with 11 bases in between. The CDR3 consists of 14 residues. Per the germline V gene, CDR1 is SGHVS and CDR2 is FQNEAQ. In DNA, the CDR3 is TGTGCCAGCAGCCAACAGGGCTGGAACACTGAAGCTTTCTTT. Translating gives CASSQQGWNTEAFF.

This clonotype was counted only a few times. The rearrangement uses TRBV6-2 or TRBV6-3 and TRBJ2-5; 9 positions match TRBD2. V dropped 4 bases and J dropped 13; count of bases not matched to a gene: 10. Per germline, CDR1 MNHEY and CDR2 SVGEGT. The CDR3 spans 13 residues. CDR3 DNA sequence: TGTGCCAGCAGTTCCCGACTAGCGGCAAGACGGTACTTC. This encodes CASSSRLAARRYF.

The chain carries TRBV6-1 and TRBJ2-7; TRBD2 agrees at 7 bases. CDR1 is MNHNS, CDR2 SASEGT, per germline. V dropped 7 bases and J dropped 0; count of bases not matched to a gene: 9. This CDR3 contains 15 residues. The CDR3 sequence is CASKITQRGSYEQYF. CDR3 in DNA: TGTGCCAGCAAGATAACTCAGCGGGGCTCCTACGAGCAGTACTTC.

Only a few counts were recorded for this clonotype. The gene calls are TRBV29-1 and TRBJ1-5; D is perhaps TRBD1 (6 bases). Looked up from germline, CDR1 is SQVTM and CDR2 is ANQGSEA. This CDR3 spans 13 amino acids. V dropped 4 bases and J dropped 3 bases, with 10 bases sitting between them. In DNA, the CDR3 is TGCAGCGTTGTAGGGGGGCTCAATCAGCCCCAGCATTTT. Its translation is CSVVGGLNQPQHF.

CDR3 sequence: CASSLWWEAEQFF. CDR3 nucleotide sequence: TGTGCCAGCAGTTTATGGTGGGAGGCAGAGCAGTTCTTC. This rearrangement joins TRBV27 to TRBJ2-1; D is perhaps TRBD2 (6 bases). CDR3 length: 13 residues. Deletions cut 1 base from V and 10 bases from J, with 11 bases between. Germline assignment: CDR1 MNHEY and CDR2 SMNVEV (reference sequence).

This clonotype was detected many times. The V and J genes are TRBV20-1 and TRBJ1-2, with TRBD1 identical over 8 bases. Germline V gene sequence: CDR1 DFQATT, CDR2 SNEGSKA (reference sequence). This CDR3 is built from 14 residues. The V gene end was trimmed by 0 bases and the J gene end by 5 bases; junction bases not matched to a gene: 5. The CDR3 is CSARDQGTGYGYTF. The CDR3 DNA sequence: TGCAGTGCTAGAGATCAAGGGACAGGTTATGGCTACACCTTC.

The chain is built from TRBV24-1 and TRBJ1-3; D remains ambiguous. The V gene's germline CDR1 is KGHDR and CDR2 SFDVKD. The CDR3 spans 14 residues. Trimming removed 7 bases from V and 2 bases from J, with 11 bases in between. CDR3 sequence reads: CATSPSGPGNTIYF. The CDR3 nucleotides are TGTGCCACCAGCCCGTCGGGCCCTGGAAACACCATATATTTT.

Comment on this clonotype: A clone one base away is much larger, so this may be a read error. The rearrangement links TRBV27 to TRBJ2-3; D possibly uses TRBD1 or TRBD2 (5 bases each). Trimming removed 5 bases from V and 4 bases from J, with 16 bases in between. The CDR3 is 15 residues long. Germline loops: CDR1 MNHEY, CDR2 SMNVEV (reference sequence). In DNA, the CDR3 is TGTGCCAGCAGTGTTCCGTCGGGACGCGCAGATACGCAGTATTTT. It specifies CASSVPSGRADTQYF.

The table lists this clonotype with many counts. This rearrangement joins TRBV20-1 to TRBJ1-6; a weak D match, TRBD1 (5 bases). Trimming removed 5 bases at V and 8 bases at J, with 13 bases between. Germline V lookup: CDR1 DFQATT, CDR2 SNEGSKA (reference sequence). CDR3 length: 13 amino acids. The DNA of the CDR3 is TGCAGTGCTCCCGCCGGGACTTATTCACCCCTCCACTTT. Protein sequence: CSAPAGTYSPLHF.

This clonotype has at least ten counts. This rearrangement joins TRBV12-3 or TRBV12-4 to TRBJ1-5, with a tentative D call TRBD1 (5 bases). The CDR3 loop spans 15 amino acids. Between the trimmed V and J ends, which lost 3 bases and 3 bases, there was a span of 12 bases. The CDR3 sequence: CASSFGQKNNQPQHF. In DNA form, the CDR3 reads TGTGCCAGCAGTTTTGGACAAAAAAACAATCAGCCCCAGCATTTT.

This clonotype was observed at least ten times. The chain is built from TRBV12-3 or TRBV12-4 and TRBJ2-1, with 7 positions matching TRBD1. The CDR3 consists of 13 residues. V shed 1 base, J shed 9 bases, and the junction held 3 bases outside the gene matches. CDR3 region: CASSLGRGIEQFF. Written as DNA, the CDR3 is TGTGCCAGCAGTTTAGGCAGGGGGATTGAGCAGTTCTTC.

The table lists this clonotype with many counts. The chain combines TRBV29-1 with TRBJ2-3, with no clear D. In germline, CDR1 is SQVTM, CDR2 ANQGSEA. The CDR3 has 13 amino acids. V was pared by 6 bases and J by 5 bases, with 15 bases between. In DNA form, the CDR3 reads TGCAGCGTGGCACCGACCCGTATAGATACGCAGTATTTT. Its translation is CSVAPTRIDTQYF.

This clonotype has at least ten counts. The gene calls are TRBV29-1 and TRBJ1-2; D is undetermined. This CDR3 spans 12 amino acids. V was shortened by 6 bases and J by 4 bases, with 12 bases between the two germline ends. Per germline, CDR1 SQVTM and CDR2 ANQGSEA. DNA of the CDR3: TGCAGCGTGGACGGCCGGGCCTATGGCTACACCTTC. The encoded protein is CSVDGRAYGYTF.

V and J are TRBV11-3 and TRBJ2-5; 7 nucleotides agree with TRBD2. There are 16 residues in the CDR3. With 7 bases clipped from V and 5 bases from J, the junction kept 16 bases outside the gene matches. Germline V gene lookup returns CDR1 SGHNT and CDR2 YENEEA. Here the CDR3 reads CASTSSGGHFGETQYF. In nucleotides, the CDR3 is TGTGCCAGCACGAGTTCGGGAGGTCACTTCGGGGAGACCCAGTACTTC.

The chain carries TRBV4-3 and TRBJ2-3, with D hard to call. The V and J ends lost 0 bases and 6 bases respectively, with 10 bases between them. The V gene's germline CDR1 is LGHNA and CDR2 YSLEER. The length of the CDR3 is 14 residues. CDR3 in DNA: TGCGCCAGCAGCCAAGAGGGCTTGGCGGATACGCAGTATTTT. Its translation: CASSQEGLADTQYF.

A few counts support this clonotype. One base away lies a much larger clone, so this may be a sequencing read error. This chain links TRBV7-9 with TRBJ2-3; 7 nucleotides align to TRBD1. Germline CDR1 SEHNR, CDR2 FQNEAQ (reference sequence). J lost 4 bases, V lost 7 bases, and 8 bases had no gene match. This CDR3 contains 14 residues. The CDR3 nucleotides are TGTGCCAGCACCCCGGACAGGTGGTCAGATACGCAGTATTTT. This translates into CASTPDRWSDTQYF.

This chain uses TRBV29-1 with TRBJ1-4; D unresolved. CDR3 length: 10 residues. CDR1 SQVTM and CDR2 ANQGSEA come from the germline V gene. The V gene lost 6 bases and the J gene lost 5 bases, with 4 bases spanning the gap. The CDR3 region has the DNA TGCAGCGTACTAAATGAAAAACTGTTTTTT. Translation gives CSVLNEKLFF.

A few counts support this clonotype. One end of the junction is discordant with germline, which a read error may explain. The genes are TRBV6-2 or TRBV6-3 and TRBJ1-1; D is undetermined. The CDR3 covers 11 residues. Germline V lookup: CDR1 MNHEY, CDR2 SVGEGT. Written as DNA, the CDR3 is TGTGCCGGCAGTTTCCAGCGTGAAGCTTTCTTT. It yields the protein CAGSFQREAFF.

The gene calls are TRBV5-4 and TRBJ2-7; the match to TRBD1 covers 8 bases. With V trimmed by 4 bases and J by 4 bases, 7 bases remained unmatched. The CDR3 has 14 residues. Germline assignment: CDR1 SGHNT and CDR2 YYREEE (reference sequence). CDR3 bases: TGTGCCAGCAGCACAGGGGGGAGGTTATACGAGCAGTACTTC. This codes for CASSTGGRLYEQYF.

This clonotype was detected many times. The DNA for the CDR3 is TGCAGTGCTAAAAGGGACAGGGGAATCACTGAAGCTTTCTTT. As protein: CSAKRDRGITEAFF. V usage is TRBV20-1 and J usage is TRBJ1-1; 10 bases are shared with TRBD1. The CDR3 has 14 residues. The germline V gene encodes CDR1 DFQATT and CDR2 SNEGSKA (reference sequence). Trimming took 4 bases from V and 4 from J; bases not matched to a gene: 6.

This clonotype was counted ten times or more. The chain links TRBV7-2 to TRBJ2-7; D not resolved. The CDR3 is made up of 13 amino acids. The ends were cut back, 3 bases at V and 5 bases at J, with 11 bases in the middle. Germline lookup yields CDR1 SGHTA and CDR2 FQGNSA. CDR3 nucleotide sequence: TGTGCCAGCAGCTTCTTCTCTCCTAACGAGCAGTACTTC. Encoded protein: CASSFFSPNEQYF.

This clonotype was observed a few times. The chain links TRBV3-1 to TRBJ2-5; 7 positions match TRBD1. The CDR3 has 14 residues. The J segment lost 2 bases and the V segment lost 3 bases, leaving 3 bases of the junction unmatched. Germline V gene data show CDR1 as LGHDT and CDR2 as YNNKEL (reference sequence). The CDR3 loop reads CASSHMGQQETQYF. CDR3 DNA sequence: TGTGCCAGCAGCCATATGGGACAGCAAGAGACCCAGTACTTC.

The sample holds many counts of this clonotype. The J gene is TRBJ1-4, the V gene TRBV7-2; D is ambiguous. Trimming shortened V by 5 bases and J by 7 bases, and 11 bases separated the two germline ends. CDR1 and CDR2 from the germline V gene are SGHTA and FQGNSA. The CDR3 contains 13 residues. CDR3 DNA: TGTGCCAGCAGCCCTCGTAGAACTGAAAAACTGTTTTTT. It specifies CASSPRRTEKLFF.